This TCR beta chain is from a study of OX40 agonist ivuxolimab in advanced cancers. Germline-derived CDR1 and CDR2 are SGHRS and YFSETQ. Trimming removed 0 bases from V and 5 bases from J, with 11 bases in between. The CDR3 runs 14 residues. Concerning this clone: What it binds is not known.

TCRdb keeps only in-frame clones here, not all; method: immunoSEQ multiplex PCR. The sample records 71,000 or so clones, roughly 93% being singletons. Study-wide points: The study observed clonal expansion of CD4+ and CD8+ blood T cells by week 6 at 0.1 to 3.0 mg/kg. Undetermined was the antigen specificity of the expanded peripheral T cells.

This chain links TRBV5-1 with TRBJ1-1; a possible D gene is TRBD1 (6 bases). This TCR derives from an adult with an advanced solid tumor such as melanoma, head and neck, liver or kidney cancer. Sequencing was performed on CD4+ or CD8+ T cells sorted from blood, taken in a trial of the OX40 agonist ivuxolimab. CDR3 nucleotide sequence: TGCGCCAGCAGCTTGGCTGGGAGGGGGACTGAAGCTTTCTTT. This gives the protein CASSLAGRGTEAFF.